A single sample gave rise to the 17 T cell receptor beta chains below, sequenced in a study of control samples from healthy donors and cancer patients (dated by TCRdb to about 2020). Library creation used the immunoSEQ multiplex PCR assay. Sourced from immuneACCESS, this table was stored by TCRdb with only in-frame sequences that have V and J called. A share of the clones is absent; for the studies checked, an unresolved V gene accounts for under half, and the remainder has no known explanation. For this sample there are some 410,000 clones; approximately 90% appear just once. The top ten clones comprise 5.5% to 8% of the sample. The specimen sequenced was PBMCs. The origin of the receptors is a man aged 35 to 55 with head and neck cancer.

The chain joins TRBV11-2 to TRBJ2-5, with 8 bases identical to TRBD1. This CDR3 spans 15 amino acids. The ends lost 1 base at V and 7 bases at J; junction bases unmatched: 8. CDR1 and CDR2 (germline): SGHAT, FQNNGV. The CDR3 sequence is CASSLGVRGLGTQYF. CDR3 DNA: TGTGCCAGCAGCTTAGGCGTCAGGGGGCTTGGGACCCAGTACTTC.

The chain uses TRBV28 and TRBJ2-7; D tentatively fits TRBD1 or TRBD2 (5 bases each). Trimming shortened V by 2 bases and J by 3 bases, and 14 bases separated the two germline ends. The V gene's germline CDR1 is MDHEN and CDR2 SYDVKM. This CDR3 has 15 residues. CDR3 sequence (DNA): TGTGCCAGCAGTTTAAGGTCGGCAGGGAGCTACGAGCAGTACTTC. Encoded protein: CASSLRSAGSYEQYF. Drawing the rest from reference TRBV28 and TRBJ2-7, the complete variable domain is DVKVTQSSRYLVKRTGEKVFLECVQDMDHENMFWYRQDPGLGLRLIYFSYDVKMKEKGDIPEGYSVSREKKERFSLILESASTNQTSMYLCASSLRSAGSYEQYFGPGTRLTVT.

The V gene is TRBV27, the J gene TRBJ2-2; D tentatively fits TRBD1 or TRBD2 (6 bases each). V lost 5 bases and J lost 0, with 19 bases in between. Germline CDR1 MNHEY, CDR2 SMNVEV (reference sequence). This CDR3 comprises 18 residues. The CDR3 sequence is CASSRRGPVSANTGELFF. For the CDR3, the DNA is TGTGCCAGCAGTAGACGGGGGCCGGTAAGCGCGAACACCGGGGAGCTGTTTTTT.

The V and J genes are TRBV19 and TRBJ1-5, with D possibly TRBD1 on 6 matching bases. This CDR3 comprises 14 residues. Per the germline V gene, CDR1 is LNHDA and CDR2 is SQIVND (reference sequence). The V end was cut by 5 bases, the J end by 5 bases, with 13 bases between. The CDR3: CASSSLRGDQPQHF. In DNA form, the CDR3 reads TGTGCCAGTAGTTCCTTAAGGGGGGATCAGCCCCAGCATTTT.

V is TRBV10-2 and J is TRBJ1-3; D not resolved. Trimming shortened V by 10 bases and J by 1 base, and 14 bases separated the two germline ends. The CDR3 loop spans 14 amino acids. Germline V CDR1 and CDR2: WSHSY, SAAADI. The CDR3 loop is CATHRRDSGNTIYF. CDR3 bases: TGCGCCACCCATCGGAGAGATTCTGGAAACACCATATATTTT.

The rearrangement joins TRBV7-3 to TRBJ2-1, with 7 bases aligning to TRBD1. The germline gives CDR1 SGHTA, CDR2 FQGTGA. V dropped 5 bases and J dropped 6; count of bases not matched to a gene: 19. The CDR3 consists of 18 residues. CDR3 in amino acids: CASSRSDTGAYVTNEQFF. The CDR3 DNA follows: TGTGCCAGCAGCCGATCCGATACAGGGGCATATGTTACCAATGAGCAGTTCTTC.

This clone was counted once. The chain recombines TRBV5-4 with TRBJ1-2; D is undetermined. This CDR3 comprises 13 residues. Between the trimmed V and J ends, which lost 4 bases and 0 bases, there was a span of 7 bases. CDR1 is SGHNT, CDR2 YYREEE, per germline (reference sequence). The CDR3 is CASSLPANYGYTF. In DNA form, the CDR3 reads TGTGCCAGCAGCCTACCTGCTAACTATGGCTACACCTTC.

This rearrangement joins TRBV18 to TRBJ2-5; TRBD2 agrees at 7 bases. J was trimmed by 11 bases and V by 6 bases; bases with no gene match: 12. This CDR3 region has 13 residues. Germline CDR1 and CDR2: KGHSH and LQKENI. CDR3 bases: TGTGCCAGCTCCCCGGGATTGCGGGAGCCTCAGTACTTC. Its protein product is CASSPGLREPQYF.

This sequence joins TRBV19 and TRBJ2-7, with TRBD1 identical over 10 bases. The CDR3 runs to 14 residues. Trimming took 9 bases from V and 3 from J; bases not matched to a gene: 8. The V gene's germline CDR1 is LNHDA and CDR2 SQIVND (reference sequence). The chain's CDR3 is CASRSGTGVYEQYF. The CDR3 coding sequence is TGTGCCAGCAGAAGCGGGACAGGGGTCTACGAGCAGTACTTC.

The chain carries TRBV29-1 and TRBJ1-2, with D hard to call. Germline CDR1 SQVTM, CDR2 ANQGSEA. This CDR3 has 10 residues. Trimming took 7 bases from V and 3 from J, leaving 6 bases between them. The CDR3 here is CSGYDYGYTF. The CDR3 bases are TGCAGCGGGTACGACTATGGCTACACCTTC. The variable domain in full, completed from reference TRBV29-1 and TRBJ1-2, reads SAVISQKPSRDICQRGTSLTIQCQVDSQVTMMFWYRQQPGQSLTLIATANQGSEATYESGFVIDKFPISRPNLTFSTLTVSNMSPEDSSIYLCSGYDYGYTFGSGTRLTVV.

The rearrangement uses TRBV30 and TRBJ1-1, with D perhaps matching TRBD1 (5 bases). This CDR3 is 12 amino acids long. V lost 6 bases and J lost 5, with 13 bases in between. The germline V gene has CDR1 GTSNPN and CDR2 SVGIG (reference sequence). The CDR3 sequence is CACPGLSTEAFF. The DNA of the CDR3 is TGTGCCTGCCCGGGACTTTCTACTGAAGCTTTCTTT. Supplemented by reference TRBV30 and TRBJ1-1, the full variable domain reads SQTIHQWPATLVQPVGSPLSLECTVEGTSNPNLYWYRQAAGRGLQLLFYSVGIGQISSEVPQNLSASRPQDRQFILSSKKLLLSDSGFYLCACPGLSTEAFFGQGTRLTVV.

CDR3 residues: CASSLSWVGETQYF. The CDR3 DNA reads as TGTGCCAGCAGTTTATCCTGGGTTGGGGAGACCCAGTACTTC. V and J are TRBV27 and TRBJ2-5; D uncertain. Trimming pared 0 bases from V and 5 bases from J, leaving 10 bases between. Germline loops: CDR1 MNHEY, CDR2 SMNVEV (reference sequence). This CDR3 has 14 residues.

The rearrangement uses TRBV18 and TRBJ1-1; D ambiguous. V lost 6 bases to trimming and J lost 6 bases, with 17 bases between them. This CDR3 spans 14 amino acids. The V gene's germline CDR1 is KGHSH and CDR2 LQKENI. In DNA form, the CDR3 reads TGTGCCAGCTCCCTGGGGTGGCTCGGCGCTGAAGCTTTCTTT. Translated: CASSLGWLGAEAFF.

The chain carries TRBV29-1 and TRBJ1-2; 7 bases fit TRBD1. CDR3 size: 13 residues. The ends lost 6 bases at V and 1 base at J; junction bases unmatched: 5. Germline CDR1 reads SQVTM; CDR2 reads ANQGSEA. The CDR3 reads CSVIQGINYGYTF. The CDR3 DNA sequence: TGCAGCGTGATACAGGGGATTAACTATGGCTACACCTTC.

The chain links TRBV14 to TRBJ1-2; D is perhaps TRBD1 (5 bases). Germline-derived CDR1 and CDR2 are SGHDN and FVKESK. The V end lost 5 bases, the J end lost 5 bases, and 18 bases lay between the germline ends. There are 15 residues in the CDR3. The CDR3 coding sequence is TGTGCCAGCAGCGACGGGACTTCCGAAGGTTATGGCTACACCTTC. Its translation: CASSDGTSEGYGYTF.

The count of this clone is one. The rearrangement uses TRBV7-2 and TRBJ2-7; unclear D gene. Trimming stripped 1 base from V and 3 bases from J, with 10 bases between. The CDR3 runs to 14 residues. From germline, CDR1 is SGHTA and CDR2 FQGNSA. The CDR3 DNA sequence: TGTGCCAGCAGCTTAGAACAGCTCGGCTACGAGCAGTACTTC. Translated, it gives CASSLEQLGYEQYF.

The chain links TRBV7-9 to TRBJ1-1; no clear D gene. There are 11 residues in the CDR3. Germline lookup yields CDR1 SEHNR and CDR2 FQNEAQ (reference sequence). V lost 6 bases and J lost 3, with 5 bases in between. CDR3 in DNA: TGTGCCAGCAGTAGCGACACTGAAGCTTTCTTT. Translated, it gives CASSSDTEAFF.